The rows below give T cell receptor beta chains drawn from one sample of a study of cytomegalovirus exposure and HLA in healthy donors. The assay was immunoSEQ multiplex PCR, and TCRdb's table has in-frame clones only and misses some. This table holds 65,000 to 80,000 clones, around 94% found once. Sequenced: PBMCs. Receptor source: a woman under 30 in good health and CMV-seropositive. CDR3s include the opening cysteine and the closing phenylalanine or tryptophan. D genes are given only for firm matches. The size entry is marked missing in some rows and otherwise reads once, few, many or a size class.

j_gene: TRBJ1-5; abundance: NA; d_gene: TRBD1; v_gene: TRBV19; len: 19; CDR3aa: CASSPPRGQGEISNQPQHF; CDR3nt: TGTGCCAGTAGTCCCCCCCGGGGACAGGGGGAGATTAGCAATCAGCCCCAGCATTTT
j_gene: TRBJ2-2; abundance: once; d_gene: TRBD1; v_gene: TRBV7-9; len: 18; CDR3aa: CASSLKGTASRDTGELFF; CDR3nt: TGTGCCAGCAGCTTAAAAGGGACAGCCTCGAGGGACACCGGGGAGCTGTTTTTT
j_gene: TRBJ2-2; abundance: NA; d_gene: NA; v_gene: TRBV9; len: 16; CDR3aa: CASSAATGRNTGELFF; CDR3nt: TGTGCCAGCAGCGCAGCTACAGGGCGGAACACCGGGGAGCTGTTTTTT
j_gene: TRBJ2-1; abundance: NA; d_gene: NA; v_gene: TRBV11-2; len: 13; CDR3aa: CASSSQGVHEQFF; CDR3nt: TGTGCCAGCAGCTCACAGGGAGTACATGAGCAGTTCTTC
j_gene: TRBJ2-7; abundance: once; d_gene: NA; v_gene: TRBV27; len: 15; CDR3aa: CASSPLLTVTYEQYF; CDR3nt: TGTGCCAGCAGTCCACTGTTGACAGTTACCTACGAGCAGTACTTC
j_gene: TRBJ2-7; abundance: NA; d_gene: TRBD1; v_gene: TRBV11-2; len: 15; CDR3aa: CASSLGTGITYEQYF; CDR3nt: TGTGCCAGCAGCTTAGGGACAGGGATCACCTACGAGCAGTACTTC
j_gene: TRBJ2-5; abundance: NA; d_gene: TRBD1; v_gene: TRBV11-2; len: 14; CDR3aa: CASSLLTGQETQYF; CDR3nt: TGTGCCAGCAGCTTATTGACAGGGCAAGAGACCCAGTACTTC
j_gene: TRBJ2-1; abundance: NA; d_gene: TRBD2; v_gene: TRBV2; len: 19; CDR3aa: CASSDTGTSGSIDRAEQFF; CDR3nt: TGTGCCAGCAGCGATACCGGGACTAGCGGGAGCATTGATAGGGCGGAGCAGTTCTTC
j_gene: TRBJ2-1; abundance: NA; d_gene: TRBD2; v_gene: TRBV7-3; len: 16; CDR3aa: CASSKKSGGSYNEQFF; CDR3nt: TGTGCCAGCAGCAAAAAGAGCGGGGGCTCCTACAATGAGCAGTTCTTC
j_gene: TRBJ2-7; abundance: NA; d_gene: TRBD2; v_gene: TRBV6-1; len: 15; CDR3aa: CASSEKSSGSNEQYF; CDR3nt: TGTGCCAGCAGTGAAAAGTCTAGCGGGAGCAACGAGCAGTACTTC
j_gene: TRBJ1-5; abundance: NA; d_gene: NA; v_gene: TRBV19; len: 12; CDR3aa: CASSKEGQPQHF; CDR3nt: TGTGCCAGTTCAAAAGAGGGCCAGCCCCAGCATTTT
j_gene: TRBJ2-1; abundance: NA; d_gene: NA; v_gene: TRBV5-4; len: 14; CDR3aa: CASSLRRSYNEQFF; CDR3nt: TGTGCCAGCAGCTTGCGGCGGTCCTACAATGAGCAGTTCTTC
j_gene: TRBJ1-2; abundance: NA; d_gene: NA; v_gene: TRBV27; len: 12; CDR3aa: CASIPIHYGYTF; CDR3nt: TGTGCCAGCATTCCTATTCACTATGGCTACACCTTC
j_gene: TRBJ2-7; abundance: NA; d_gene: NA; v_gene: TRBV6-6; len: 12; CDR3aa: CASSSSGVEQYF; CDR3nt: TGTGCCAGCAGTTCTTCAGGGGTCGAGCAGTACTTC
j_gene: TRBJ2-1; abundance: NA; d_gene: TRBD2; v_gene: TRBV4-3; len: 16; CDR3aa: CASSQVSLAGGNEQFF; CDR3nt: TGCGCCAGCAGCCAAGTTAGTCTAGCGGGGGGCAATGAGCAGTTCTTC
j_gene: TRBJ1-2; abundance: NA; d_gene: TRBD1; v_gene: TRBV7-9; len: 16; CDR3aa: CASSPLGGQADYGYTF; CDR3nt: TGTGCCAGCAGCCCCTTAGGGGGACAGGCTGACTATGGCTACACCTTC
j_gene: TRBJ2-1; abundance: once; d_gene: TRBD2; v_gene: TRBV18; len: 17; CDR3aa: CASSPRLAGGSIDEQFF; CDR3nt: TGTGCCAGCTCACCCCGACTAGCGGGAGGGAGCATCGATGAGCAGTTCTTC
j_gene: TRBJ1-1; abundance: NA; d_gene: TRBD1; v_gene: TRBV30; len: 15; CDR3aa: CAWIGAGGAGAEAFF; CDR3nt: TGTGCCTGGATTGGTGCAGGGGGCGCGGGCGCTGAAGCTTTCTTT
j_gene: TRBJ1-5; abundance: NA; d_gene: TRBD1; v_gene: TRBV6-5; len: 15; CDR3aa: CASSYSGTGGQPQHF; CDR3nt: TGTGCCAGCAGTTACTCCGGGACAGGAGGTCAGCCCCAGCATTTT
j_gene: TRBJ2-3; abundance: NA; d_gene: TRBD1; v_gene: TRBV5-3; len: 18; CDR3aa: CARSLSFRTGEATDTQYF; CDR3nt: TGTGCCAGAAGCTTGTCGTTTAGGACAGGGGAGGCCACAGATACGCAGTATTTT
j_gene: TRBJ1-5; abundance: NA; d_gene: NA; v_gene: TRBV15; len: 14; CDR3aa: CATSRSGESQPQHF; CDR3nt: TGTGCCACCAGCAGGTCGGGAGAAAGTCAGCCCCAGCATTTT
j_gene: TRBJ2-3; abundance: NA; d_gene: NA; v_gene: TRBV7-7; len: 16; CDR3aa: CASSLEVQGEEDTQYF; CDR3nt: TGTGCCAGCAGCTTAGAGGTTCAGGGGGAGGAAGATACGCAGTATTTT
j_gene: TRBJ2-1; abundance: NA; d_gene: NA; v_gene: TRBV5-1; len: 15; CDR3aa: CASSLALPGYNEQFF; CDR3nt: TGCGCCAGCAGCTTGGCCTTACCGGGGTACAATGAGCAGTTCTTC
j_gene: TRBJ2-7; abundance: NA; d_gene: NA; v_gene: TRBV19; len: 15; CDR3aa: CASSITTGSAYEQYF; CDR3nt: TGTGCCAGTAGTATAACTACAGGGTCTGCCTACGAGCAGTACTTC
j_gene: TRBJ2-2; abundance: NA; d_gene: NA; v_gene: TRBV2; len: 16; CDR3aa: CASSAQGIKNTGELFF; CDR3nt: TGTGCCAGCAGTGCTCAGGGTATAAAGAACACCGGGGAGCTGTTTTTT
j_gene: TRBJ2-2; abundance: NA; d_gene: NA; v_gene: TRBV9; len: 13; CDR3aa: CASSIQNTGELFF; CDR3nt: TGTGCCAGCAGCATACAAAACACCGGGGAGCTGTTTTTT
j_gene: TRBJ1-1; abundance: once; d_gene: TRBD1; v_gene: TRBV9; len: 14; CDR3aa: CASSVTGVNTEAFF; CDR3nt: TGTGCCAGCAGCGTAACAGGGGTGAACACTGAAGCTTTCTTT
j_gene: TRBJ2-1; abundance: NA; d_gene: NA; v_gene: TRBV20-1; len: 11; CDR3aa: CSAEYGYEQFF; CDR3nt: TGCAGTGCTGAATACGGGTATGAGCAGTTCTTC
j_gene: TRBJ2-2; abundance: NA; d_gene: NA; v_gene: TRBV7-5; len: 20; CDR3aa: CVRSLVGGSGAHDGTGELFF; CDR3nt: TGTGTCAGAAGCTTAGTAGGGGGAAGCGGGGCGCACGATGGCACCGGGGAGCTGTTTTTT
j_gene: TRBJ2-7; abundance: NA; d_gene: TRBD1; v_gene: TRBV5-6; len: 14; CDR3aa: CASSRRTGDYEQYF; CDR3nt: TGTGCCAGCAGCCGACGGACAGGGGACTACGAGCAGTACTTC
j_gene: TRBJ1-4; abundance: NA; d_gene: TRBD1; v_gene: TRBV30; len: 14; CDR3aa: CAWNGDRVNEKLFF; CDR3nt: TGTGCCTGGAACGGAGACAGGGTTAATGAAAAACTGTTTTTT
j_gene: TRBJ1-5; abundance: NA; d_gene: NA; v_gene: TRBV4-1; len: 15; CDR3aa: CASSQDPPSNQPQHF; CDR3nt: TGCGCCAGCAGCCAAGACCCCCCTTCTAATCAGCCCCAGCATTTT
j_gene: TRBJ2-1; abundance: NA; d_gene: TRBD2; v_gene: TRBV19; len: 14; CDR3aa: CATRLSGGYNEQFF; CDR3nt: TGTGCCACTCGCCTTAGCGGGGGGTACAATGAGCAGTTCTTC
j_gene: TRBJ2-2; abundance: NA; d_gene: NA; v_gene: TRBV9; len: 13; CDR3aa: CASSQLNTGELFF; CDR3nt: TGTGCCAGCAGTCAGTTGAACACCGGGGAGCTGTTTTTT
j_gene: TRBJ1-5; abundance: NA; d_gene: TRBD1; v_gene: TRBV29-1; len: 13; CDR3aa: CSVGGQGGQPQHF; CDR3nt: TGCAGCGTCGGAGGACAGGGCGGGCAGCCCCAGCATTTT
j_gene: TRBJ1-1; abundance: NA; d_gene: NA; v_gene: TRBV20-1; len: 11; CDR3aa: CSASAGTEAFF; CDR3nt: TGCAGTGCTAGTGCAGGTACTGAAGCTTTCTTT
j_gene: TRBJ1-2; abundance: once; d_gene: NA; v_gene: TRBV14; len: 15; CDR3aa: CASSQDPQGMYGYTF; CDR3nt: TGTGCCAGCAGCCAAGACCCCCAGGGCATGTATGGCTACACCTTC
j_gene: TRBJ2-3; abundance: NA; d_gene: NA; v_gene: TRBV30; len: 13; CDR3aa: CAWSPKGADTQYF; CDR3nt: TGTGCCTGGAGCCCAAAGGGGGCAGATACGCAGTATTTT
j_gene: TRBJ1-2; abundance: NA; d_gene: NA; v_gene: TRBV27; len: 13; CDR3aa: CASSSTRGNGYTF; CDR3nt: TGTGCCAGCAGTTCCACTCGAGGCAATGGCTACACCTTC
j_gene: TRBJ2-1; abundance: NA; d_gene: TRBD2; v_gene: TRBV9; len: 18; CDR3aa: CASSPGRAGVSAYNEQFF; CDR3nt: TGTGCCAGCAGTCCCGGACGGGCGGGAGTCAGCGCCTACAATGAGCAGTTCTTC
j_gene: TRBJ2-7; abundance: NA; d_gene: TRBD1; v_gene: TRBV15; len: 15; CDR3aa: CATSPRVGTGGEQYF; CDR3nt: TGTGCCACCAGCCCGCGGGTAGGGACAGGGGGTGAGCAGTACTTC
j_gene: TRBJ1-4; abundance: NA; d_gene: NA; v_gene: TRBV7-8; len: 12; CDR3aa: CASSALNEKLFF; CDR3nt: TGTGCCAGCAGCGCCCTAAATGAAAAACTGTTTTTT
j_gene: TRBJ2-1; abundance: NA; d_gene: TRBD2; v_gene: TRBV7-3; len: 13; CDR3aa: CASSPTSTGEQFF; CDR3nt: TGTGCCAGCAGCCCGACTAGCACGGGTGAGCAGTTCTTC
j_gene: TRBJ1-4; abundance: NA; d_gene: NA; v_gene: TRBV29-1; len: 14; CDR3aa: CSVEEFEGGGKLFF; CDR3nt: TGCAGCGTTGAAGAGTTCGAGGGAGGGGGAAAACTGTTTTTT
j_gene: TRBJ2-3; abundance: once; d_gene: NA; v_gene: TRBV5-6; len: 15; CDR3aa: CASSLEGVSTDTQYF; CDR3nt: TGTGCCAGCAGCTTGGAAGGGGTAAGCACAGATACGCAGTATTTT
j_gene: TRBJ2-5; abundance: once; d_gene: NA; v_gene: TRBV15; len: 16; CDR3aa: CATSPTRGRPQETQYF; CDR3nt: TGTGCCACCAGCCCCACCCGGGGAAGGCCCCAAGAGACCCAGTACTTC
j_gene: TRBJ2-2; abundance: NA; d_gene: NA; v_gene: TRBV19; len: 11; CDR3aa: CATSFTGELFF; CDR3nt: TGTGCCACGTCTTTCACCGGGGAGCTGTTTTTT
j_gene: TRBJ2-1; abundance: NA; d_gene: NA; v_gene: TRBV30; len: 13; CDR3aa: CAWTGTVNNEQFF; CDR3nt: TGTGCCTGGACTGGTACGGTAAACAATGAGCAGTTCTTC
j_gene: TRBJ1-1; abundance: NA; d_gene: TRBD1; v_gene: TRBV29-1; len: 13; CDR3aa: CSGGGQGGTEAFF; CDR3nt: TGCAGCGGGGGGGGACAGGGAGGGACTGAAGCTTTCTTT
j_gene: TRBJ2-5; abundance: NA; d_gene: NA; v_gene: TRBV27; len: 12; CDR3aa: CASKQGQETQYF; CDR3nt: TGTGCCAGCAAGCAGGGCCAAGAGACCCAGTACTTC
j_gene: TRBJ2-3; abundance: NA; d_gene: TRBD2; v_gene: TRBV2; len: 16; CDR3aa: CASSDMGREWEDTQYF; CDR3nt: TGTGCCAGCAGTGATATGGGGCGGGAGTGGGAAGATACGCAGTATTTT
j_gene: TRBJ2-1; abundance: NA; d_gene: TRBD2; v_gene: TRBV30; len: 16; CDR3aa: CAWSVLRTSGIGEQFF; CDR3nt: TGTGCCTGGAGTGTATTGAGGACTAGCGGGATAGGTGAGCAGTTCTTC
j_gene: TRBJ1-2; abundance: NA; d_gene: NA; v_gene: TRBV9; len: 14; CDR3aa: CASSVGGSGYGYTF; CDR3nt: TGTGCCAGCAGCGTAGGAGGCAGCGGCTATGGCTACACCTTC
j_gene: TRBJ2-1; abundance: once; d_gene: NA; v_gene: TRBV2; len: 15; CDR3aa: CASRDTQRVNNEQFF; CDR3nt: TGTGCCAGCCGAGACACCCAGAGAGTCAACAATGAGCAGTTCTTC